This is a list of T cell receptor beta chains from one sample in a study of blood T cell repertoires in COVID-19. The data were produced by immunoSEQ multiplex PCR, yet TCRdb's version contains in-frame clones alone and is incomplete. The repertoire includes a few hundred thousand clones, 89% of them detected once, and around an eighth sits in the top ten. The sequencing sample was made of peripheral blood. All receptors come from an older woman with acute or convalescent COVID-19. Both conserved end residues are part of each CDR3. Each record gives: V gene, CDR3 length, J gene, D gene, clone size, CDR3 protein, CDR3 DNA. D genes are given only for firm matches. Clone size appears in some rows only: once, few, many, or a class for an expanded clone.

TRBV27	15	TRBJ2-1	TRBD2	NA	CASSRTGGSYNEQFF	TGTGCCAGCAGTCGGACGGGGGGCTCCTACAATGAGCAGTTCTTC
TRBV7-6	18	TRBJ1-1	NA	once	CASSFSGWGLGPCSEAFF	TGTGCCAGCAGCTTTAGCGGGTGGGGCCTCGGTCCTTGCTCTGAAGCTTTCTTT
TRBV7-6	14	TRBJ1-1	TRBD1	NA	CASSPEQTGVLAFF	TGTGCCAGCAGCCCCGAACAGACAGGGGTTTTAGCTTTCTTT
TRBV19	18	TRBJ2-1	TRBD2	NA	CASSLPTSGLNSYNEQFF	TGTGCCAGTAGTTTACCGACTAGCGGACTAAACTCCTACAATGAGCAGTTCTTC
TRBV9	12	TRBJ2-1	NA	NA	CASSVTWNEQFF	TGTGCCAGCAGCGTCACATGGAATGAGCAGTTCTTC
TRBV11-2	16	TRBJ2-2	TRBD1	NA	CASSLEGQGIAGELFF	TGTGCCAGCAGCTTAGAGGGACAGGGCATCGCCGGGGAGTTGTTTTTT
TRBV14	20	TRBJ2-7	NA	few	CASSQGLADGEEEHSFEQYF	TGTGCCAGCAGCCAAGGCCTTGCGGATGGGGAGGAGGAACACTCCTTCGAGCAGTACTTC
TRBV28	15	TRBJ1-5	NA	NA	CASSTRRGSNQPQHF	TGTGCCAGCAGTACTCGAAGGGGCAGCAATCAGCCCCAGCATTTT
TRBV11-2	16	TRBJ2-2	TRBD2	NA	CASSLGLAGNTGELFF	TGTGCCAGCAGCTTAGGGCTAGCGGGGAACACCGGGGAGCTGTTTTTT
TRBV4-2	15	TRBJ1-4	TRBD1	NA	CASSHEQGSNEKLFF	TGTGCCAGCAGCCACGAACAGGGGTCTAATGAAAAACTGTTTTTT
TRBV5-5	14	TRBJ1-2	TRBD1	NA	CASSPRTGNYGYTF	TGTGCCAGCAGCCCCCGGACAGGAAACTATGGCTACACCTTC
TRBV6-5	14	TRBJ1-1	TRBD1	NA	CASRLDRVNTEAFF	TGTGCCAGCAGATTGGACAGGGTGAACACTGAAGCTTTCTTT
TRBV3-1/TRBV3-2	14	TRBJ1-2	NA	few	CASSRGQKNYGYTF	TGTGCCAGCAGCCGGGGACAAAAGAACTATGGCTACACCTTC
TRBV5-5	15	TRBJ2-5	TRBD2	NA	CASSPPGLALETQYF	TGTGCCAGCAGCCCACCGGGACTAGCGTTGGAGACCCAGTACTTC